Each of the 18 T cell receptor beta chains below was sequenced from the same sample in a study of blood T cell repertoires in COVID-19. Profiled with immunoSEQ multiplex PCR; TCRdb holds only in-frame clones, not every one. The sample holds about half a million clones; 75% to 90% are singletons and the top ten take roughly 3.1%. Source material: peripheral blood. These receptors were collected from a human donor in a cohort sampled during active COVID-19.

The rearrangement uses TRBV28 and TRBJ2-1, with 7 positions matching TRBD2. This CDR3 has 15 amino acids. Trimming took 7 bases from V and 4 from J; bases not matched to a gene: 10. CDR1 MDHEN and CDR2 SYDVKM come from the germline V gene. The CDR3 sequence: CASIMSGNTYNEQFF. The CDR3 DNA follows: TGTGCCAGCATCATGAGCGGGAACACTTACAATGAGCAGTTCTTC. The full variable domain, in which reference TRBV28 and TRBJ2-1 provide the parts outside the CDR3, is DVKVTQSSRYLVKRTGEKVFLECVQDMDHENMFWYRQDPGLGLRLIYFSYDVKMKEKGDIPEGYSVSREKKERFSLILESASTNQTSMYLCASIMSGNTYNEQFFGPGTRLTVL.

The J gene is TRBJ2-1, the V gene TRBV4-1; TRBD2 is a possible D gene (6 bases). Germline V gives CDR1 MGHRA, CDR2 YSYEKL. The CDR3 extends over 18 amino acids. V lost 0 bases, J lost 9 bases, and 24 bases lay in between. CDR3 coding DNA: TGCGCCAGCAGCCAAGACCTCGACGACGCGGGAAGGACCCCTGAGCAGTTCTTC. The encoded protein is CASSQDLDDAGRTPEQFF.

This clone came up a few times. CDR3: CASSQDWAGESEQYF. CDR3 nucleotide sequence: TGTGCCAGCAGCCAAGATTGGGCAGGGGAGTCCGAGCAGTACTTC. The chain couples TRBV4-2 to TRBJ2-7; D is possibly TRBD1 (6 bases). Germline CDR1 is LGHNA and CDR2 is YNFKEQ. Trimming removed 0 bases from V and 6 bases from J, with 15 bases in between. The CDR3 is 15 amino acids.

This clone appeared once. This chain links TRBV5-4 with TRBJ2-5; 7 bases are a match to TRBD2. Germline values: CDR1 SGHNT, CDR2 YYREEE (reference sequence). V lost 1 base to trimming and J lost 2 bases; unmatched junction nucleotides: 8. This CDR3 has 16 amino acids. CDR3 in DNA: TGTGCCAGCAGCTTGAATCCGGGCGGGAGACAAGAGACCCAGTACTTC. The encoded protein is CASSLNPGGRQETQYF.

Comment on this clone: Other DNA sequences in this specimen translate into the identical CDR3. CDR3 bases: TGTGCCAGCAGCTCGGGTACCGGAGCCTACGAGCAGTACTTC. Protein: CASSSGTGAYEQYF. The chain uses TRBV5-6 and TRBJ2-7; D remains ambiguous. V lost 3 bases to trimming and J lost 2 bases, with 12 bases between them. The CDR3 loop spans 14 amino acids. Germline lookup yields CDR1 SGHDT and CDR2 YYEEEE.

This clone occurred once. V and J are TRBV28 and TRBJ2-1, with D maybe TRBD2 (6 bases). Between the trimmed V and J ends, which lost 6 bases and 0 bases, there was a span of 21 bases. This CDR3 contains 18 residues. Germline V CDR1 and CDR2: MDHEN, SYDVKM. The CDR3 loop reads CASSNLGGTLSSYNEQFF. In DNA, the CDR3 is TGTGCCAGCAGCAACCTCGGAGGGACCCTCAGCTCCTACAATGAGCAGTTCTTC.

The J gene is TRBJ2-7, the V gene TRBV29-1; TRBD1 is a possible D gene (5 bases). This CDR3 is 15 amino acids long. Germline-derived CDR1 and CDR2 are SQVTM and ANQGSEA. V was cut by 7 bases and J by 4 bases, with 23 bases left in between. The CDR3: CSAAVGSRGPYEQYF. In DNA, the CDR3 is TGCAGCGCTGCCGTTGGGTCAAGGGGTCCTTACGAGCAGTACTTC.

The CDR3 here is CASSPSSGRGETQYF. The CDR3 DNA reads TGTGCCAGCAGCCCGTCTAGCGGGAGGGGAGAGACCCAGTACTTC. This chain links TRBV6-6 with TRBJ2-5; 12 nucleotides align to TRBD2. The CDR3 consists of 15 residues. Germline V lookup: CDR1 MNHNY, CDR2 SVGAGI (reference sequence). The V and J ends lost 6 bases and 4 bases, in that order; junction bases with no gene match: 6.

The CDR3 bases are TGTGCCTGGAGTCCTTCAGGACAGGAAGCTTTCTTT. It specifies CAWSPSGQEAFF. The V and J genes are TRBV30 and TRBJ1-1; TRBD1 is a possible D gene (6 bases). Germline V gene sequence: CDR1 GTSNPN, CDR2 SVGIG (reference sequence). CDR3 length equals 12 residues. The germline V and J ends were trimmed by 2 bases and 8 bases, with 12 bases remaining between them. Full variable domain (missing parts from reference TRBV30 and TRBJ1-1): SQTIHQWPATLVQPVGSPLSLECTVEGTSNPNLYWYRQAAGRGLQLLFYSVGIGQISSEVPQNLSASRPQDRQFILSSKKLLLSDSGFYLCAWSPSGQEAFFGQGTRLTVV.

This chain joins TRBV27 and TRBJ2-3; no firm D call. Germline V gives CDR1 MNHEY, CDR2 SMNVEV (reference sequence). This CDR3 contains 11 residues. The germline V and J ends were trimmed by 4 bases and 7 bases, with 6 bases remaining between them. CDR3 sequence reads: CASSSGNTQYF. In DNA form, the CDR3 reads TGTGCCAGCAGTTCCGGTAATACGCAGTATTTT.

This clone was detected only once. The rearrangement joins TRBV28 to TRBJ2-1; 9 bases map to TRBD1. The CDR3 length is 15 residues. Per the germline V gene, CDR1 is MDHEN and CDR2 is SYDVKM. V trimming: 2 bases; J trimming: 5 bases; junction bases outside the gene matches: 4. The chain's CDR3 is CASSLATGGNNEQFF. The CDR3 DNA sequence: TGTGCCAGCAGTTTAGCGACAGGGGGAAACAATGAGCAGTTCTTC. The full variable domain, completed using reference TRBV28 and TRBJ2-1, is DVKVTQSSRYLVKRTGEKVFLECVQDMDHENMFWYRQDPGLGLRLIYFSYDVKMKEKGDIPEGYSVSREKKERFSLILESASTNQTSMYLCASSLATGGNNEQFFGPGTRLTVL.

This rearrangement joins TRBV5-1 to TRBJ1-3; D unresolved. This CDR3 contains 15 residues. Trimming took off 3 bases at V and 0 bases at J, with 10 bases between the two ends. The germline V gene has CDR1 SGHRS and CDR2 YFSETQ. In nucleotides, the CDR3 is TGCGCCAGCAGCTCGGACGGGAGCTCTGGAAACACCATATATTTT. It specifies CASSSDGSSGNTIYF.

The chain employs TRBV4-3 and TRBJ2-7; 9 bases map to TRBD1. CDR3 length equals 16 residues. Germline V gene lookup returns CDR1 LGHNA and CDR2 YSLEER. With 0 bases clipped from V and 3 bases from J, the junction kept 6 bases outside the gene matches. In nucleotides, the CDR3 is TGCGCCAGCAGCCAAGATAGGGACAGGGCCCTCTACGAGCAGTACTTC. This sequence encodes CASSQDRDRALYEQYF.

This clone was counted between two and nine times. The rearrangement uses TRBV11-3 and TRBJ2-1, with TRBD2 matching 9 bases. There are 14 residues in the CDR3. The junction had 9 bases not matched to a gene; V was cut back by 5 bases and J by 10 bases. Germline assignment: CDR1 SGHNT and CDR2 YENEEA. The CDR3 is CASSRPGTSREQFF. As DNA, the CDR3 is TGTGCCAGCAGCCGTCCCGGGACTAGCCGGGAGCAGTTCTTC.

The CDR3 DNA reads TGTGCCAGCAGCCCATGGGGTAGCGGGGAGGGAGGGGCCTACCACGAGCAGTACTTC. Translated, it gives CASSPWGSGEGGAYHEQYF. The V call is TRBV7-2, the J call TRBJ2-7; 8 bases agree with TRBD2. This CDR3 has 19 residues. CDR1 SGHTA and CDR2 FQGNSA come from the germline V gene. The V and J ends lost 5 bases and 5 bases, in that order; junction bases with no gene match: 23.

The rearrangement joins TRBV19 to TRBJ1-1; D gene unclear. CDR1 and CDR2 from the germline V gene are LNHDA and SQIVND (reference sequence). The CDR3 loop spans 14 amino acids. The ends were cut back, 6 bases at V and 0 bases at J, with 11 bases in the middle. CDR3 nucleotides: TGTGCCAGTAGGGGATCGGAGGTGAACACTGAAGCTTTCTTT. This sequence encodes CASRGSEVNTEAFF.

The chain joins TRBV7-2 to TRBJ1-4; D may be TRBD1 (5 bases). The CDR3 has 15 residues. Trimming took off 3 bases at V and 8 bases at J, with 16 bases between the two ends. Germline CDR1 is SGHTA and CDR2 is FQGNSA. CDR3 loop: CASSFRQGGAEKLFF. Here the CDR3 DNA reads TGTGCCAGCAGCTTTAGGCAGGGAGGCGCGGAAAAACTGTTTTTT.

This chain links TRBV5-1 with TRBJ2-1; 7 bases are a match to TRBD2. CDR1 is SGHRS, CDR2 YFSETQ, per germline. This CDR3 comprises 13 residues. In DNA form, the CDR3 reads TGCGGGTTAGCGGGTCCCATCCTCAATGAGCAGTTCTTC. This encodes CGLAGPILNEQFF.